The present TCR beta chain was sequenced within a study of blood T cell repertoires in COVID-19. Study-wide context: T cells, B-cell-depleted T cells, or PBMCs provided the cDNA or gDNA that served as material.

The table lists this clone with a count of one. CDR1 and CDR2 from the germline V gene are MGHRA and YSYEKL. V lost 2 bases, J lost 4 bases, and 12 bases stayed unmatched. This CDR3 spans 17 amino acids. Only in-frame clones appear in the TCRdb table, and some are missing; sequencing was by immunoSEQ multiplex PCR. The sample contains roughly 80,000 clones, roughly four fifths of which appear only once. This sequence originates from a human donor in a cohort sampled during active COVID-19. The sequencing input was peripheral blood. The V and J genes are TRBV4-1 and TRBJ2-7; 9 nucleotides agree with TRBD2. The CDR3 reads CASSQQLSGGPSYEQYF. CDR3 bases: TGCGCCAGCAGCCAACAGCTTAGCGGGGGCCCCTCGTACGAGCAGTACTTC.